Listed here are 11 T cell receptor beta chains from one sample, sequenced in a study of shared clonotypes between healthy human individuals. Data came from immunoSEQ multiplex PCR; TCRdb stores just in-frame clones and leaves some out. Seen here are hundreds of thousands of clones, approximately 73% observed once, and the top ten hold around 1.8%. The specimen sequenced was memory CD4+ T cells sorted from blood. Regarding subset: CD45RA-negative fraction. The receptors come from a young woman in good health.

The chain has TRBV6-1 and TRBJ2-4; 8 bases line up with TRBD1. The CDR3 has 15 amino acids. V shed 8 bases, J shed 4 bases, and the junction held 10 bases outside the gene matches. The germline gives CDR1 MNHNS, CDR2 SASEGT. CDR3 DNA: TGTGCCAGCGCCGCTTCGGGACAGGTTAAAAACATTCAGTACTTC. Translating gives CASAASGQVKNIQYF.

V usage is TRBV5-1 and J usage is TRBJ2-3; 9 nucleotides match TRBD2. The CDR3 runs to 15 residues. The junction had 4 bases not matched to a gene; V was cut back by 1 base and J by 4 bases. The germline gives CDR1 SGHRS, CDR2 YFSETQ. The CDR3 spells CASSLTTSGSDTQYF. Here the CDR3 DNA reads TGCGCCAGCAGCTTGACGACTAGCGGTTCAGATACGCAGTATTTT.

The chain joins TRBV4-1 to TRBJ2-7, with 10 bases aligning to TRBD1. The CDR3 extends over 17 amino acids. V was clipped by 4 bases and J by 7 bases; unmatched bases: 16. Germline V gene lookup returns CDR1 MGHRA and CDR2 YSYEKL. The DNA of the CDR3 is TGCGCCAGCAGCCCCCATCTTTTTGGGGACAGGGGCGGGGAGCAGTACTTC. As protein: CASSPHLFGDRGGEQYF.

This chain joins TRBV7-9 and TRBJ2-7; tentatively, D is TRBD2 (5 bases). The CDR3 loop spans 17 amino acids. The V end was cut by 1 base, the J end by 0 bases, with 16 bases between. CDR1 is SEHNR and CDR2 is FQNEAQ in the germline V gene (reference sequence). CDR3: CASSLGVGGSLSYEQYF. CDR3 coding DNA: TGTGCCAGCAGCTTAGGGGTTGGTGGGAGCCTCTCCTACGAGCAGTACTTC.

The gene calls are TRBV10-1 and TRBJ1-5; D is unresolved. With 4 bases removed from V and 3 bases from J, the gap between germline ends came to 7 bases. The length of the CDR3 is 13 residues. CDR1 WNHNN and CDR2 SYGVQD come from the germline V gene (reference sequence). DNA for the CDR3: TGCGCCAGCAGTGCGGCGGACAATCAGCCCCAGCATTTT. It encodes CASSAADNQPQHF.

The gene calls are TRBV6-5 and TRBJ1-3; 9 bases agree with TRBD1. The CDR3 totals 14 residues. CDR1 and CDR2 from the germline V gene are MNHEY and SVGAGI. With V trimmed by 5 bases and J by 4 bases, 3 bases remained unmatched. The CDR3 region has the DNA TGTGCCAGCAGTAAACAGGGGGCAGGAAACACCATATATTTT. It codes for CASSKQGAGNTIYF.

Only one count was recorded for this clone. Other DNA variants within this sample encode the same CDR3. This sequence joins TRBV5-5 and TRBJ2-5; D ambiguous. Looked up from germline, CDR1 is SGHKS and CDR2 is YYEKEE (reference sequence). V was pared by 1 base and J by 2 bases, with 6 bases between. There are 13 residues in the CDR3. The CDR3 protein is CASSLYSQETQYF. The CDR3 bases are TGTGCCAGCAGCTTGTACAGTCAAGAGACCCAGTACTTC.

The rearrangement uses TRBV7-9 and TRBJ2-1, with a possible D match to TRBD1 (6 bases). V dropped 5 bases and J dropped 6 bases, with 14 bases sitting between them. This CDR3 has 14 amino acids. The V gene's germline CDR1 is SEHNR and CDR2 FQNEAQ (reference sequence). As DNA, the CDR3 is TGTGCCAGCAGCCCAGGCGGACAGATCAATGAGCAGTTCTTC. Translating gives CASSPGGQINEQFF.

This clone turned up a few times. This chain links TRBV19 with TRBJ1-1, with TRBD1 matching over 12 bases. V was pared by 7 bases and J by 0 bases, with 6 bases of the junction left unmatched. This CDR3 comprises 16 residues. Germline values: CDR1 LNHDA, CDR2 SQIVND (reference sequence). The CDR3 spells CASNAGTGGLNTEAFF. DNA of the CDR3: TGTGCCAGTAATGCCGGGACAGGGGGCTTGAACACTGAAGCTTTCTTT.

The chain links TRBV28 to TRBJ1-4; a weak D match, TRBD1 (5 bases). The germline gives CDR1 MDHEN, CDR2 SYDVKM. The CDR3 totals 14 residues. The ends were cut back, 3 bases at V and 5 bases at J, with 10 bases in the middle. In nucleotides, the CDR3 is TGTGCCAGCAGTTTCTCAGGGTGGAATGAAAAACTGTTTTTT. Protein sequence: CASSFSGWNEKLFF. The full variable domain, in which reference TRBV28 and TRBJ1-4 provide the parts outside the CDR3, is DVKVTQSSRYLVKRTGEKVFLECVQDMDHENMFWYRQDPGLGLRLIYFSYDVKMKEKGDIPEGYSVSREKKERFSLILESASTNQTSMYLCASSFSGWNEKLFFGSGTQLSVL.

Comment on this clone: A much more abundant neighbour one base away suggests this may be a read error. The CDR3 coding sequence is TGCGCCAGCAGCGCGGGACAGCCGAACACTGAAGCTTTCTTT. Residues: CASSAGQPNTEAFF. The chain carries TRBV5-1 and TRBJ1-1; 7 positions agree with TRBD1. V lost 4 bases, J lost 1 base, and 4 bases stayed unmatched. There are 14 residues in the CDR3. Germline-derived CDR1 and CDR2 are SGHRS and YFSETQ.